The entry below gives a single T cell receptor beta chain sequence along with its context. The germline gives CDR1 LGHNA, CDR2 YNFKEQ. Unmatched junction bases numbered 4, after V lost 5 bases and J lost 2 bases. CDR3 length: 15 residues. This sample stems from a study of blood T cell repertoires in COVID-19. Overall study: The United States, Italy and Spain provided the acute and convalescent COVID-19 samples. In each case, the material was cDNA or gDNA derived from T cells, B-cell-depleted T cells, or PBMCs.

Authors' methods: Amplification of reference gene primers was used by the study to estimate nucleated cell counts. Profiling relied on immunoSEQ multiplex PCR, and the TCRdb table lists in-frame clones only, not all of them. Clonal size and the V and J genes are those of that table, whereas D and trimming came from the DNA. This sample has fewer than 200,000 clones; 79% occur once, and the top ten carry 7.5% to 8.5%. The Seattle site enrolled patients during active infection and followed them longitudinally. The chain employs TRBV4-2 and TRBJ2-5; 11 bases map to TRBD2. Sequencing was done on a sample of peripheral blood. The TCR originated in a woman aged 55-70 years with COVID-19, enrolled during active disease. Here the CDR3 reads CASSLLAGVQETQYF. DNA for the CDR3: TGTGCCAGCAGCTTACTAGCGGGAGTGCAAGAGACCCAGTACTTC.